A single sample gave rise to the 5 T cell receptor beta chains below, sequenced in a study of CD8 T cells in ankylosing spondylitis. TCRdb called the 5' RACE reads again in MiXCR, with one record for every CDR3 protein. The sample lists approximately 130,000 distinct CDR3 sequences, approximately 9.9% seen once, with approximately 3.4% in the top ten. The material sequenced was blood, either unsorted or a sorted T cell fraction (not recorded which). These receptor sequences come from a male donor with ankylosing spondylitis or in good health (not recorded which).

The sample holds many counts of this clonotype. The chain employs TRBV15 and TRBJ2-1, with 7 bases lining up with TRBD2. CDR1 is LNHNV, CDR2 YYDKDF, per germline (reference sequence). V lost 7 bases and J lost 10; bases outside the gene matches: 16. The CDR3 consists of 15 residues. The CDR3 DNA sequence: TGTGCCACCAACCCGGGTGGGGAGGGAATTGAGGAGCAGTTCTTC. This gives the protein CATNPGGEGIEEQFF.

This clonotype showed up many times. CDR3 in amino acids: CASSAYNEQFF. In DNA, the CDR3 is TGTGCCAGCAGCGCCTACAATGAGCAGTTCTTC. This sequence joins TRBV7-2 and TRBJ2-1; D is undetermined. Germline V gene sequence: CDR1 SGHTA, CDR2 FQGNSA. The V and J ends lost 5 bases and 2 bases respectively, with 1 base between them. The CDR3 has 11 residues.

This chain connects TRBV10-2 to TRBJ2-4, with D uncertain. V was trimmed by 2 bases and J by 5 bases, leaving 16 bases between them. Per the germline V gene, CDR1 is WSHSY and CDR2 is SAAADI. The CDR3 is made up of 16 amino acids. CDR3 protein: CASSEQWNRPENIQYF. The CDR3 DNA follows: TGCGCCAGCAGTGAGCAGTGGAACAGACCCGAAAACATTCAGTACTTC.

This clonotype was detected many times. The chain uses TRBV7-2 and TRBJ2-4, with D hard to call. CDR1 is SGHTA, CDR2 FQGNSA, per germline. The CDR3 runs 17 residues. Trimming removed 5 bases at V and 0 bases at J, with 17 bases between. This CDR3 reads CASSPMGGIVAKNIQYF. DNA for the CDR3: TGTGCCAGCAGCCCAATGGGCGGAATTGTAGCCAAAAACATTCAGTACTTC. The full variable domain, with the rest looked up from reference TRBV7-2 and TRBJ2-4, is GAGVSQSPSNKVTEKGKDVELRCDPISGHTALYWYRQSLGQGLEFLIYFQGNSAPDKSGLPSDRFSAERTGGSVSTLTIQRTQQEDSAVYLCASSPMGGIVAKNIQYFGAGTRLSVL.

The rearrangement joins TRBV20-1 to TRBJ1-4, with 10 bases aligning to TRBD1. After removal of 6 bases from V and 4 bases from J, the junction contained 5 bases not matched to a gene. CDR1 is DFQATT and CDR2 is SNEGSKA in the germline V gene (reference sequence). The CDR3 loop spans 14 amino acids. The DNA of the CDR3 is TGCAGTGCAGACAGGGGGCGGGTTAATGAAAAACTGTTTTTT. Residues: CSADRGRVNEKLFF.